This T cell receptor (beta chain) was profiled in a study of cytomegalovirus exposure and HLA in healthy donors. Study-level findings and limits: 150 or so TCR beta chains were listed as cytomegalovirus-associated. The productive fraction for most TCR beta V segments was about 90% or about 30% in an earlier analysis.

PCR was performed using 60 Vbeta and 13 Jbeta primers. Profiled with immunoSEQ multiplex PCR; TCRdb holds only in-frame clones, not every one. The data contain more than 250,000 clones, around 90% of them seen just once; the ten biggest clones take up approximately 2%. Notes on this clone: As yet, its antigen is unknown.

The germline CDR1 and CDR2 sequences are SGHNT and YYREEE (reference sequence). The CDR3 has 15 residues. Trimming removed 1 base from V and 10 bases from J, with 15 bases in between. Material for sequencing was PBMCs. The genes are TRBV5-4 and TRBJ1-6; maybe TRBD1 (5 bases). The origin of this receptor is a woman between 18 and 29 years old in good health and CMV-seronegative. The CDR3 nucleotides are TGTGCCAGCAGCTTGTTCGGGGGGTCCGGGTCACCCCTCCACTTT. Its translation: CASSLFGGSGSPLHF.